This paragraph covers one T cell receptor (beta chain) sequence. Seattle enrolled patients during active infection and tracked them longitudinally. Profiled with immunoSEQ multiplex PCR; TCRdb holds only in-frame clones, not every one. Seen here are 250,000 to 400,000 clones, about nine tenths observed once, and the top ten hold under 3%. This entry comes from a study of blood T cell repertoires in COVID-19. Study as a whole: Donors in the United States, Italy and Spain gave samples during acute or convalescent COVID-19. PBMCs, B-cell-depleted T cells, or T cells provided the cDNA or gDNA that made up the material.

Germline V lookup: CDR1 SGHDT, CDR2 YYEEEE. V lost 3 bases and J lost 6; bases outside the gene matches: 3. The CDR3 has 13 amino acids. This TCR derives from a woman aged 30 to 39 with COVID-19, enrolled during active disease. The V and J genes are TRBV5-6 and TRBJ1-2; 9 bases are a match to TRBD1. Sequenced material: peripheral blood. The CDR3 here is CASSSTGGDGYTF. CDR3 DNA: TGTGCCAGCAGCTCCACAGGGGGCGATGGCTACACCTTC. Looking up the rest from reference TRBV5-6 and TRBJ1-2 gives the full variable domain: DAGVTQSPTHLIKTRGQQVTLRCSPKSGHDTVSWYQQALGQGPQFIFQYYEEEERQRGNFPDRFSGHQFPNYSSELNVNALLLGDSALYLCASSSTGGDGYTFGSGTRLTVV.